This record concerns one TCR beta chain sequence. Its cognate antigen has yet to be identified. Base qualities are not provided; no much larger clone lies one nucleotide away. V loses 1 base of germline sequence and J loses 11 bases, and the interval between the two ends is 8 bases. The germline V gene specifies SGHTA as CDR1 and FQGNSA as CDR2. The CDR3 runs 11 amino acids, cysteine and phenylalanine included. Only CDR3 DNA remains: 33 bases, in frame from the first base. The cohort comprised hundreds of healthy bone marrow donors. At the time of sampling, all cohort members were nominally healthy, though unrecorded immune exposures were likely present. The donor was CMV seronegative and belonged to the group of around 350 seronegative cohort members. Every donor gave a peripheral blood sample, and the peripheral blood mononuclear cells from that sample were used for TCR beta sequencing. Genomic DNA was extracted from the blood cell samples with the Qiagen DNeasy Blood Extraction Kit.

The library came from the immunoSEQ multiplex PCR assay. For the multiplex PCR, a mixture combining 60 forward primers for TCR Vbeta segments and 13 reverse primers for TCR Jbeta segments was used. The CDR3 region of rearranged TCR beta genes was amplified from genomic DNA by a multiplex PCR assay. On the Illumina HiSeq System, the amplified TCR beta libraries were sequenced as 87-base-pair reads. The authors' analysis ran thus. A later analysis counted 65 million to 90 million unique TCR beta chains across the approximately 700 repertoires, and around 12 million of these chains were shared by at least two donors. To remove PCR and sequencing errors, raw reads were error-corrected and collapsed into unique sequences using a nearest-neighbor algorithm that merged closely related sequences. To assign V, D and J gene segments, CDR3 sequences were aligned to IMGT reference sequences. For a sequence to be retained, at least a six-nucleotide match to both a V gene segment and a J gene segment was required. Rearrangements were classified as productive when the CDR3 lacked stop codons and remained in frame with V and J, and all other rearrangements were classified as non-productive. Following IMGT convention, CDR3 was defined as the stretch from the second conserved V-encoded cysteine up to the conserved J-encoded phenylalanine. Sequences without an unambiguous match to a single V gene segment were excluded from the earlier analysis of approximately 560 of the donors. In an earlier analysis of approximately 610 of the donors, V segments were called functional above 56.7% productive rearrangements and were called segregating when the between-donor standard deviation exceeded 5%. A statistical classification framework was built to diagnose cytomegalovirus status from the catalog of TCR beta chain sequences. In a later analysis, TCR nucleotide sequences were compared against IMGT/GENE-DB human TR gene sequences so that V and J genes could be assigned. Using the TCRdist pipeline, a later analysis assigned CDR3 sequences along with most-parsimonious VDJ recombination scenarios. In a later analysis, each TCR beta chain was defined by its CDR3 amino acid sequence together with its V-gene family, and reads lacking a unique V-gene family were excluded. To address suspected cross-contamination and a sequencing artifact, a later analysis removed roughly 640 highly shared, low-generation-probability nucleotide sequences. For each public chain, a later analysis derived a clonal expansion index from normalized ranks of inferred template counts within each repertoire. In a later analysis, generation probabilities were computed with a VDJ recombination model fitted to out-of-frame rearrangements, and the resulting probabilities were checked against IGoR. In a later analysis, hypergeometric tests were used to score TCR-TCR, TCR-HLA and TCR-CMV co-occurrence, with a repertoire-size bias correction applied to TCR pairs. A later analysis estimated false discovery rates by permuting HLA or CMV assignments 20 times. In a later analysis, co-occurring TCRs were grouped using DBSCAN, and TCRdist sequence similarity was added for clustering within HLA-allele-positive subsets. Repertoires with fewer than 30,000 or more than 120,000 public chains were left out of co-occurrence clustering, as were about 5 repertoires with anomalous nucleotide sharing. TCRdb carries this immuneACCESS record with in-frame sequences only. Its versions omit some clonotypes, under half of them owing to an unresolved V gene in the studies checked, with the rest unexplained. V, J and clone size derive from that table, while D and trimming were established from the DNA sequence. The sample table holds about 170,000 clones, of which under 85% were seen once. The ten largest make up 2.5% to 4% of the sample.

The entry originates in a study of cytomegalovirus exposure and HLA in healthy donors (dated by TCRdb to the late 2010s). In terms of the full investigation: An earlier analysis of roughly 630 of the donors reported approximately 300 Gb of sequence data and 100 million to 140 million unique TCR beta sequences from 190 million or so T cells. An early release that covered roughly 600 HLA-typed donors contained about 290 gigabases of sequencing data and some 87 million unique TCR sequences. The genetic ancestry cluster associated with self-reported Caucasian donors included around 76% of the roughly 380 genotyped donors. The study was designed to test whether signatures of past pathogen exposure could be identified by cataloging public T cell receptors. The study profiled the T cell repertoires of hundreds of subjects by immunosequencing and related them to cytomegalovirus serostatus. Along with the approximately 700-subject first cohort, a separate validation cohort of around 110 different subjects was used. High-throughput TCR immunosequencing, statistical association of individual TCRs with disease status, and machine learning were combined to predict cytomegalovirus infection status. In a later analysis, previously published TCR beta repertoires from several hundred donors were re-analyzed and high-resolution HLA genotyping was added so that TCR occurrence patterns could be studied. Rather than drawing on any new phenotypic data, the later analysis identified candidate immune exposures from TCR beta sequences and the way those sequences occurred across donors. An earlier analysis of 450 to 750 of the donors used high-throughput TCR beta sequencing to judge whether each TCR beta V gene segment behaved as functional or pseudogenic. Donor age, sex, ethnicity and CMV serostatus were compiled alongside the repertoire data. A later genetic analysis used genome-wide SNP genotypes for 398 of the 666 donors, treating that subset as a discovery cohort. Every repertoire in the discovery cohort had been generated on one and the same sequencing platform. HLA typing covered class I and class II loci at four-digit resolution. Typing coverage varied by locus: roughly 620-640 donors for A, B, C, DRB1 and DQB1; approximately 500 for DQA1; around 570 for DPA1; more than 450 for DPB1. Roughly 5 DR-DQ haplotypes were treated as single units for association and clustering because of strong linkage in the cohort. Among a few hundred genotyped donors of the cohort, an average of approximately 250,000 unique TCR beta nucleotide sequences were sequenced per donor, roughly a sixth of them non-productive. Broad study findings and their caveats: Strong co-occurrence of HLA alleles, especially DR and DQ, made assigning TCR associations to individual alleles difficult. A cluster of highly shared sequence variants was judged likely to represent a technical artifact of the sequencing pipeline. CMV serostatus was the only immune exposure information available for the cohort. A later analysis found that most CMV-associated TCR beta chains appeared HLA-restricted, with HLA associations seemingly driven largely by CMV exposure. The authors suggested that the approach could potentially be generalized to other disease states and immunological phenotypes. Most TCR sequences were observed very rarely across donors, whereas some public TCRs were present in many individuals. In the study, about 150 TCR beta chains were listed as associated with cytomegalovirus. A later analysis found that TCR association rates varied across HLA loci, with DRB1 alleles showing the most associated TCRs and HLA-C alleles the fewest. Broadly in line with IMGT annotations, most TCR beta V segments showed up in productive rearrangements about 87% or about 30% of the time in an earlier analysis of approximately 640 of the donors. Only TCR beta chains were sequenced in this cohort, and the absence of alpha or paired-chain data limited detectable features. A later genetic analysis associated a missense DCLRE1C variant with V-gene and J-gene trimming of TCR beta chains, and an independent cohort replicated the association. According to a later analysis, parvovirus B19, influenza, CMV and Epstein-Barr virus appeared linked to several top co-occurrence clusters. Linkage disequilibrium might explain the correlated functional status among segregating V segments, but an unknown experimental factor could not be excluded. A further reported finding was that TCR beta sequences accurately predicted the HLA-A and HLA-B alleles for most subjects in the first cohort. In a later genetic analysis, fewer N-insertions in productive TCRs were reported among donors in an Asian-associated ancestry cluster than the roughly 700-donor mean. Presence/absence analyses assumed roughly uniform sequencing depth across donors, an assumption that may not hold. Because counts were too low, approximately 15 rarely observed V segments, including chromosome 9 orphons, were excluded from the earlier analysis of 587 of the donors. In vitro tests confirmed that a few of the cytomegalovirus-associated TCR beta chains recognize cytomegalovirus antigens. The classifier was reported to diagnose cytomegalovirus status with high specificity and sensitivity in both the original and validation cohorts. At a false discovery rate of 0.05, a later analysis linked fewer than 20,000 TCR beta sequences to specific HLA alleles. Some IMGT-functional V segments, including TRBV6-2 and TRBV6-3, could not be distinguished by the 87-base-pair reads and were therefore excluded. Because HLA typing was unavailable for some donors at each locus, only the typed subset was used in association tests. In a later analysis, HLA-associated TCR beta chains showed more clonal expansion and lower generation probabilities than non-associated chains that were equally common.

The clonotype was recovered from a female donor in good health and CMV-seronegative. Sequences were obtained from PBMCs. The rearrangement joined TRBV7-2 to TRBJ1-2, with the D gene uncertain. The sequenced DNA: TGTGCCAGCAGCTTAGGAGGGATATACACCTTC. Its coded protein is CASSLGGIYTF.